One sample yielded the 17 T cell receptor beta chains listed below, sequenced in a study of Ad26.COV2.S vaccination and SARS-CoV-2 variants. The treatment: 19 received Ad26.COV2.S at low or high dose, single or two shots; roughly five received placebo; per-sample allocation not given. The investigators took samples on day 63 after the first vaccine or placebo injection. Libraries were prepared by immunoSEQ multiplex PCR; TCRdb keeps only in-frame clonotypes and omits some of them. Among about 680,000 clones listed, about 90% were seen once. Source: peripheral blood, taken in a trial of Ad26.COV2.S vaccine versus placebo. These receptors came from a person aged 18-65 years who received the Ad26.COV2.S COVID-19 vaccine or a placebo.

Remarks on this clone: The identical CDR3 is also encoded by other nucleotide sequences in the sample. The V call is TRBV5-4, the J call TRBJ2-1; perhaps TRBD1 as D (5 bases). Trimming removed 0 bases at V and 3 bases at J, with 10 bases between. The CDR3 spans 15 residues. Germline CDR1 and CDR2: SGHNT and YYREEE (reference sequence). The DNA of the CDR3 is TGTGCCAGCAGCTTGGGCCAGGGTTTCTACAATGAGCAGTTCTTC. Residues: CASSLGQGFYNEQFF.

J is TRBJ2-7 and V is TRBV7-9, with D hard to call. Trimming took off 6 bases at V and 1 base at J, with 16 bases between the two ends. The V gene's germline CDR1 is SEHNR and CDR2 FQNEAQ (reference sequence). This CDR3 has 15 amino acids. The chain's CDR3 is CASSLGSVLSYEQYF. The CDR3 DNA follows: TGTGCCAGCAGTCTAGGATCAGTCCTATCCTACGAGCAGTACTTC.

The V call is TRBV27, the J call TRBJ2-4; D unresolved. Germline lookup yields CDR1 MNHEY and CDR2 SMNVEV (reference sequence). This CDR3 region has 16 residues. V was trimmed by 0 bases and J by 0 bases, leaving 9 bases between them. The CDR3 sequence: CASSLSKGSAKNIQYF. CDR3 in DNA: TGTGCCAGCAGTTTATCGAAGGGTTCAGCCAAAAACATTCAGTACTTC.

The chain is built from TRBV18 and TRBJ2-7, with D possibly TRBD2 on 5 matching bases. V was trimmed by 6 bases and J by 2 bases, leaving 17 bases between them. The CDR3 runs to 15 residues. The germline V gene has CDR1 KGHSH and CDR2 LQKENI. CDR3 protein: CASSEGSGRTYEQYF. CDR3 coding DNA: TGTGCCAGCTCCGAAGGGAGCGGACGGACCTACGAGCAGTACTTC.

The CDR3 spells CASSLGGNMNTEAFF. Written as DNA, the CDR3 is TGTGCCAGCAGCTTAGGAGGAAACATGAACACTGAAGCTTTCTTT. The chain links TRBV5-4 to TRBJ1-1; D gene unclear. The germline V gene has CDR1 SGHNT and CDR2 YYREEE (reference sequence). The V and J ends lost 2 bases and 0 bases respectively, with 11 bases between them. This CDR3 is built from 15 residues.

This chain connects TRBV6-2 or TRBV6-3 to TRBJ1-2; D is perhaps TRBD1 (5 bases). The germline CDR1 and CDR2 sequences are MNHEY and SVGEGT. Trimming took off 6 bases at V and 3 bases at J, with 11 bases between the two ends. The CDR3 runs 13 residues. CDR3 region: CASSNPGYYGYTF. In DNA form, the CDR3 reads TGTGCCAGCAGCAACCCAGGGTACTATGGCTACACCTTC.

CDR3 sequence: CASSPGSKYEQYF. DNA of the CDR3: TGCGCCAGCAGTCCCGGGAGCAAGTACGAGCAGTACTTC. This chain joins TRBV10-1 and TRBJ2-7; possibly TRBD2 for D (6 bases). The CDR3 consists of 13 residues. In germline, CDR1 is WNHNN, CDR2 SYGVQD (reference sequence). Trimming stripped 5 bases from V and 4 bases from J, with 12 bases between.

The rearrangement links TRBV27 to TRBJ1-1; a weak D match, TRBD1 (5 bases). Trimming cost V 6 bases and J 6 bases, with 8 bases left between them. Germline V gives CDR1 MNHEY, CDR2 SMNVEV (reference sequence). This CDR3 has 11 residues. CDR3 DNA sequence: TGTGCCAGCAGCGGGGGGGCTGAAGCTTTCTTT. As protein: CASSGGAEAFF.

This chain joins TRBV9 and TRBJ2-7; TRBD1 aligns across 8 bases. The CDR3 totals 14 residues. V gave up 3 bases and J gave up 9 bases; unmatched junction bases: 11. Germline CDR1 SGDLS, CDR2 YYNGEE. This CDR3 reads CASSADSGGAGQYF. CDR3 nucleotide sequence: TGTGCCAGCAGCGCAGACTCAGGGGGCGCGGGGCAGTACTTC.

The chain recombines TRBV7-9 with TRBJ1-2; 8 nucleotides agree with TRBD1. After removal of 6 bases from V and 8 bases from J, the junction contained 11 bases not matched to a gene. The CDR3 is made up of 14 amino acids. CDR1 and CDR2 (germline): SEHNR, FQNEAQ (reference sequence). The CDR3 here is CASSKGQGGGGYTF. The CDR3 DNA reads TGTGCCAGCAGTAAAGGACAGGGAGGAGGCGGCTACACCTTC.

This chain links TRBV3-1 (or the pseudogene TRBV3-2) with TRBJ2-3; 7 bases line up with TRBD2. Trimming at V came to 3 bases and at J to 3 bases, leaving 9 bases not matched to a gene. The germline V gene encodes CDR1 LGHDT and CDR2 YNNKEL (reference sequence). The CDR3 consists of 16 residues. CDR3 protein: CASSHQSGKGTDTQYF. The CDR3 DNA reads TGTGCCAGCAGCCACCAGAGCGGGAAGGGGACAGATACGCAGTATTTT.

The gene calls are TRBV6-2 or TRBV6-3 and TRBJ1-5, with 11 bases matching TRBD1. The junction had 7 bases not matched to a gene; V was cut back by 5 bases and J by 7 bases. The CDR3 is made up of 15 amino acids. Germline lookup yields CDR1 MNHEY and CDR2 SVGEGT. As DNA, the CDR3 is TGTGCCAGCAGTGACAGGACAGGGGGCATCCAGCCCCAGCATTTT. Amino acid sequence: CASSDRTGGIQPQHF.

The chain couples TRBV5-1 to TRBJ1-6, with 7 bases lining up with TRBD1. Trimming cost V 2 bases and J 8 bases; bases outside gene matches: 4. Germline V gives CDR1 SGHRS, CDR2 YFSETQ. CDR3 size: 14 residues. The CDR3 sequence: CASSFGTAYSPLHF. CDR3 nucleotides: TGCGCCAGCAGCTTTGGGACAGCGTATTCACCCCTCCACTTT.

V is TRBV30 and J is TRBJ1-1; D possibly corresponds to TRBD1 (5 bases). Germline CDR1 GTSNPN, CDR2 SVGIG (reference sequence). The CDR3 is 15 amino acids. V dropped 0 bases and J dropped 7 bases, with 18 bases sitting between them. The CDR3 sequence is CAWSVLGADRDEAFF. DNA for the CDR3: TGTGCCTGGAGTGTACTTGGGGCCGATCGGGATGAAGCTTTCTTT.

The chain is built from TRBV10-3 and TRBJ1-3; 9 nucleotides line up with TRBD1. The CDR3 has 13 residues. Germline CDR1 ENHRY, CDR2 SYGVKD. With 7 bases clipped from V and 4 bases from J, the junction kept 2 bases outside the gene matches. The CDR3 loop is CAIMGTGGNTIYF. CDR3 nucleotides: TGTGCCATCATGGGGACAGGGGGAAACACCATATATTTT.

The genes are TRBV19 and TRBJ2-3; possibly TRBD1 for D (5 bases). The CDR3 totals 14 residues. Per germline, CDR1 LNHDA and CDR2 SQIVND (reference sequence). The ends were cut back, 7 bases at V and 0 bases at J, with 11 bases in the middle. The CDR3, as DNA: TGTGCCAGTACGCAGGGATGGAGCACAGATACGCAGTATTTT. As protein: CASTQGWSTDTQYF.

The chain links TRBV5-4 to TRBJ2-7, with a weak D call TRBD2 (6 bases). The CDR3 sequence is 14 residues long. V shed 0 bases and J shed 2 bases, with 9 bases lying between them. CDR1 is SGHNT and CDR2 is YYREEE in the germline V gene (reference sequence). CDR3 DNA sequence: TGTGCCAGCAGCTTGGCCGGGGGAGCCTACGAGCAGTACTTC. Residues: CASSLAGGAYEQYF.